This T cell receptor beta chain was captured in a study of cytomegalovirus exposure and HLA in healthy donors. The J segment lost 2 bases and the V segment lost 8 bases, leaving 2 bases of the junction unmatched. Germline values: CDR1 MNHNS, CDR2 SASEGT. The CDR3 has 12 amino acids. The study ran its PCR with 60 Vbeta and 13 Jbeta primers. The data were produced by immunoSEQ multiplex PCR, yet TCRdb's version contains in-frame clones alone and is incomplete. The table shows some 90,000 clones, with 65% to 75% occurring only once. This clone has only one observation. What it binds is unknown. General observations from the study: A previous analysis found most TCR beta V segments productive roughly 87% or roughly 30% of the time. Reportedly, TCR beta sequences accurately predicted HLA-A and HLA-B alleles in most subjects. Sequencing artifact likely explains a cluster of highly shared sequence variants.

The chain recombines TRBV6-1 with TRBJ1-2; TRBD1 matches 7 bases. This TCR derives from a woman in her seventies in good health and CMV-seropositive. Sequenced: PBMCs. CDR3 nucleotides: TGTGCCAGCCCGGGACAGAACTATGGCTACACCTTC. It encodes CASPGQNYGYTF.